The 15 T cell receptor beta chains presented below share a single source sample, sequenced in a study of blood T cell repertoires in COVID-19. Data came from immunoSEQ multiplex PCR; TCRdb stores just in-frame clones and leaves some out. This table has 300,000 or so clones, 89% appearing once. Material: peripheral blood. The receptors stem from a man in his late teens or twenties who had recovered from COVID-19.

This sequence joins TRBV6-6 and TRBJ2-1; weak D call: TRBD2 (5 bases). V lost 6 bases to trimming and J lost 6 bases, with 9 bases between them. Germline V CDR1 and CDR2: MNHNY, SVGAGI (reference sequence). This CDR3 comprises 12 residues. The CDR3 DNA sequence: TGTGCCAGCAGGGAAACTAGCAATGAGCAGTTCTTC. Its protein product is CASRETSNEQFF.

This chain joins TRBV27 and TRBJ2-7, with D possibly TRBD2 on 5 matching bases. V was cut by 2 bases and J by 9 bases, with 20 bases left in between. The CDR3 is made up of 15 amino acids. Looked up from germline, CDR1 is MNHEY and CDR2 is SMNVEV (reference sequence). CDR3 nucleotides: TGTGCCAGCAGTTTAGGTTTAGGGCGTTCAGCGGCGCAGTACTTC. Its protein is CASSLGLGRSAAQYF.

J is TRBJ1-5 and V is TRBV9, with 10 nucleotides matching TRBD1. CDR3 length equals 15 residues. The germline CDR1 and CDR2 sequences are SGDLS and YYNGEE. The V and J ends lost 3 bases and 9 bases, in that order; junction bases with no gene match: 9. Here the CDR3 reads CASSAPGQGMGPQHF. Here the CDR3 DNA reads TGTGCCAGCAGCGCGCCGGGACAGGGGATGGGGCCCCAGCATTTT.

This clone was seen once. This sequence joins TRBV5-1 and TRBJ2-3; D is unclear. Germline values: CDR1 SGHRS, CDR2 YFSETQ. Trimming stripped 0 bases from V and 0 bases from J, with 8 bases between. The CDR3 has 15 amino acids. In DNA form, the CDR3 reads TGCGCCAGCAGCTTGGTGGCTTCTAGCACAGATACGCAGTATTTT. It codes for CASSLVASSTDTQYF.

The V call is TRBV6-6, the J call TRBJ1-2, with TRBD1 matching 9 bases. Per the germline V gene, CDR1 is MNHNY and CDR2 is SVGAGI (reference sequence). The CDR3 consists of 18 residues. The V and J ends lost 5 bases and 2 bases, in that order; junction bases with no gene match: 15. CDR3 sequence: CASSPFLNSGTGNYGYTF. The CDR3 region has the DNA TGTGCCAGCAGTCCTTTCCTAAACTCCGGGACAGGGAACTATGGCTACACCTTC.

The rearrangement links TRBV7-8 to TRBJ1-3, with a tentative D call TRBD1 (6 bases). Germline values: CDR1 SGHVS, CDR2 FQNEAQ. V was trimmed by 1 base and J by 7 bases, leaving 14 bases between them. This CDR3 comprises 15 residues. In DNA form, the CDR3 reads TGTGCCAGCAGCTTAGTAGCAGGGGCCCCGAACACCATATATTTT. Amino acid sequence: CASSLVAGAPNTIYF.

The chain couples TRBV10-3 to TRBJ2-1; 10 bases are a match to TRBD2. With 7 bases clipped from V and 0 bases from J, the junction kept 9 bases outside the gene matches. The CDR3 consists of 17 residues. The V gene's germline CDR1 is ENHRY and CDR2 SYGVKD. CDR3 sequence: CAINPSGGPGSYNEQFF. CDR3 DNA sequence: TGTGCCATCAATCCTAGCGGGGGCCCAGGCTCCTACAATGAGCAGTTCTTC.

The chain employs TRBV12-3 or TRBV12-4 and TRBJ1-1, with D possibly matching TRBD1 (5 bases). V was pared by 7 bases and J by 3 bases, with 12 bases between. The CDR3 consists of 13 residues. The CDR3 nucleotides read TGTGCCAGCATCCAGGGAGGGTACACTGAAGCTTTCTTT. Translation: CASIQGGYTEAFF.

V and J are TRBV7-8 and TRBJ2-7; no clear D. This CDR3 comprises 15 residues. The germline V gene has CDR1 SGHVS and CDR2 FQNEAQ. Trimming took off 3 bases at V and 2 bases at J, with 14 bases between the two ends. CDR3 sequence reads: CASSFATEIPYEQYF. As DNA, the CDR3 is TGTGCCAGCAGCTTCGCGACGGAGATTCCCTACGAGCAGTACTTC. Combining the CDR3 with reference TRBV7-8 and TRBJ2-7 gives the whole variable domain GAGVSQSPRYKVAKRGQDVALRCDPISGHVSLFWYQQALGQGPEFLTYFQNEAQLDKSGLPSDRFFAERPEGSVSTLKIQRTQQEDSAVYLCASSFATEIPYEQYFGPGTRLTVT.

The rearrangement links TRBV20-1 to TRBJ1-4; D might be TRBD1 (5 bases). The CDR3 runs to 13 residues. Trimming stripped 3 bases from V and 3 bases from J, with 8 bases between. Germline V gives CDR1 DFQATT, CDR2 SNEGSKA (reference sequence). The CDR3 DNA is TGCAGTGCTAGTACAGGTCCTAATGAAAAACTGTTTTTT. Translation: CSASTGPNEKLFF.

This clone was observed a handful of times. CDR3: CASSYSGGGGTGELFF. CDR3 DNA: TGTGCCAGCAGTTACTCAGGGGGCGGTGGCACCGGGGAGCTGTTTTTT. The rearrangement uses TRBV6-5 and TRBJ2-2, with TRBD1 matching 7 bases. Trimming cost V 0 bases and J 4 bases; bases outside gene matches: 5. The germline V gene has CDR1 MNHEY and CDR2 SVGAGI. The CDR3 extends over 16 amino acids.

The chain employs TRBV10-3 and TRBJ2-5, with TRBD2 matching over 8 bases. The CDR3 extends over 14 amino acids. The V gene end was trimmed by 6 bases and the J gene end by 3 bases; junction bases not matched to a gene: 6. Germline V CDR1 and CDR2: ENHRY, SYGVKD. CDR3 DNA: TGTGCCATCAGCCCTAGCGGGTCCGAAGAGACCCAGTACTTC. Translation: CAISPSGSEETQYF.

The rearrangement uses TRBV4-2 and TRBJ2-3; D might be TRBD2 (5 bases). CDR3 size: 16 residues. Germline V gene lookup returns CDR1 LGHNA and CDR2 YNFKEQ. Trimming removed 0 bases from V and 1 base from J, with 11 bases in between. In DNA, the CDR3 is TGTGCCAGCAGCCAAGAGCTAGCCTCGGGCACAGATACGCAGTATTTT. Its translation is CASSQELASGTDTQYF.

V is TRBV7-2 and J is TRBJ2-7, with D unresolved. The CDR3 has 16 amino acids. Germline CDR1 and CDR2: SGHTA and FQGNSA. V lost 4 bases and J 7 bases, leaving 23 bases between the germline ends. The CDR3 DNA follows: TGTGCCAGCAGCTCCTCCCGGCCGGATCTACGCGGAGAGCAGTACTTC. Its protein is CASSSSRPDLRGEQYF.

This clone was counted a single time. The CDR3 coding sequence is TGTGCCAGCAGTTTACGGACAGGCAATGAGCAGTTCTTC. Translated, it gives CASSLRTGNEQFF. This chain uses TRBV6-2 or TRBV6-3 with TRBJ2-1, with TRBD1 matching over 7 bases. CDR1 is MNHEY and CDR2 is SVGEGT in the germline V gene. CDR3 length: 13 residues. V gave up 4 bases and J gave up 6 bases; unmatched junction bases: 3.